The source of this T cell receptor (beta chain) is a study of cytomegalovirus exposure and HLA in healthy donors. Study findings and constraints: Sequencing likely produced, as an artifact, a cluster of highly shared sequence variants. Apparent HLA restriction characterized most CMV-associated TCR beta chains in a later analysis. Near-uniform donor sequencing depth was presumed by presence/absence analyses.

About this clone: Its antigen remains unidentified.

PCR primers comprised 60 Vbeta and 13 Jbeta primers. The assay was immunoSEQ multiplex PCR, and TCRdb's table has in-frame clones only and misses some. The specimen's table records 53,000 or so clones. Germline CDR1 is SGHTA and CDR2 is FQGNSA. The trim removed 7 bases at V and 6 bases at J, leaving 4 bases unmatched. The CDR3 runs to 14 residues. The sample was PBMCs. V and J are TRBV7-2 and TRBJ2-3; TRBD2 matches 13 bases. The clonotype was recovered from a man between 18 and 29 years old in good health and CMV-seropositive. The CDR3 region is CASIEGLAGDTQYF. In DNA, the CDR3 is TGTGCCAGCATCGAGGGACTAGCGGGGGATACGCAGTATTTT.